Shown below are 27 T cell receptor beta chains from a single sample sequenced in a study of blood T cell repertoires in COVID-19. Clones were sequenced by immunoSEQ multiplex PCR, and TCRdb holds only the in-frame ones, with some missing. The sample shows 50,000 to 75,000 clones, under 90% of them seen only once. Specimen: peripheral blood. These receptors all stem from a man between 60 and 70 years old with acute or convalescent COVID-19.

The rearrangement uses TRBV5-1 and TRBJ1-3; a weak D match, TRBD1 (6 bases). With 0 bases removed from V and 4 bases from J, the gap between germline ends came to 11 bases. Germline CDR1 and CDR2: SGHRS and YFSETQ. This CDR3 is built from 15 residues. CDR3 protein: CASSLAPGAGNTIYF. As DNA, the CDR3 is TGCGCCAGCAGCTTGGCTCCAGGGGCCGGAAACACCATATATTTT.

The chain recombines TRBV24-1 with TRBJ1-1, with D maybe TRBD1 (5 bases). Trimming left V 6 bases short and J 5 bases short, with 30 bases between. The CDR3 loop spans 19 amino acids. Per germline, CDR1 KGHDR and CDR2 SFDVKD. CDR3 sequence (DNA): TGTGCCACCAGTTGGGGCCCCTCCCTTTTACCAGGGCGTGGGACTGAAGCTTTCTTT. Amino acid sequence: CATSWGPSLLPGRGTEAFF.

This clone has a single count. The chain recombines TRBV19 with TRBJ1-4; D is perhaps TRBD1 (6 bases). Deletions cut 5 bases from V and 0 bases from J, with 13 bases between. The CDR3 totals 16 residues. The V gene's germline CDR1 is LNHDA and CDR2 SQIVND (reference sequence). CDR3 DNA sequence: TGTGCCAGTAGTGTCGGGACATCCGCAACTAATGAAAAACTGTTTTTT. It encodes CASSVGTSATNEKLFF.

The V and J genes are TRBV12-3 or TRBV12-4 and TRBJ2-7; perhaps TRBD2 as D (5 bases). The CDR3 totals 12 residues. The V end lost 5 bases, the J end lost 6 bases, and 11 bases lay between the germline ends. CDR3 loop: CASSPSSTEQYF. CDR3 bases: TGTGCCAGCAGTCCATCTAGCACCGAGCAGTACTTC.

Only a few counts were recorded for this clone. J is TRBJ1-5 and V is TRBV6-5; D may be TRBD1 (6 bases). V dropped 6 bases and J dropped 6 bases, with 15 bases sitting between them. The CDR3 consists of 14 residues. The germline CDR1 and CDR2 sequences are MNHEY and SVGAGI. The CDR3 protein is CASSPLRGAQPQHF. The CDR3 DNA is TGTGCCAGCAGCCCGCTCAGGGGAGCTCAGCCCCAGCATTTT.

The DNA of the CDR3 is TGTGCCAGTGGGGGCGGGTCCCCTGGGGCCAACGTCCTGACTTTC. Protein sequence: CASGGGSPGANVLTF. The J gene is TRBJ2-6, the V gene TRBV7-3; weak D call: TRBD1 (6 bases). Germline-derived CDR1 and CDR2 are SGHTA and FQGTGA. The CDR3 has 15 amino acids. Trimming took 9 bases from V and 2 from J, leaving 14 bases between them.

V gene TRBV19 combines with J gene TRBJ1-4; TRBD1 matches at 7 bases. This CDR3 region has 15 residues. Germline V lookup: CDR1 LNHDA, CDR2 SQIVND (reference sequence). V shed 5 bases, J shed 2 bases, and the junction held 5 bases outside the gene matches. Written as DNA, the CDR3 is TGTGCCAGTAGTTCCAGGGGGTGGACTAATGAAAAACTGTTTTTT. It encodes CASSSRGWTNEKLFF.

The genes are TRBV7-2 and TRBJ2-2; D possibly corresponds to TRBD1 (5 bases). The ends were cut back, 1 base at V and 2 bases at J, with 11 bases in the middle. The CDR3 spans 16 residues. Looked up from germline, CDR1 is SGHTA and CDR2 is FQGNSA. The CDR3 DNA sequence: TGTGCCAGCAGCTTAGGAGACAGCCACAACACCGGGGAGCTGTTTTTT. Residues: CASSLGDSHNTGELFF.

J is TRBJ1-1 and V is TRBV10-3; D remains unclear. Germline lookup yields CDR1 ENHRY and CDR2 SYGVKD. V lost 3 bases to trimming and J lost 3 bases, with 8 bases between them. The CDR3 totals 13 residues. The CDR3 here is CAISDVPDTEAFF. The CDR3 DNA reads TGTGCCATCAGTGATGTCCCCGACACTGAAGCTTTCTTT.

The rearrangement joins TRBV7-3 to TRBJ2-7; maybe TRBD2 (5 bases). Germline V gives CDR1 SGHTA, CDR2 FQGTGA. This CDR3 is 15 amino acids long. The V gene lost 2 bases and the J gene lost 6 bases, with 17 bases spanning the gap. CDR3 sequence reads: CASSLPETGYTEQYF. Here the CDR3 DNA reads TGTGCCAGCAGCTTACCGGAGACGGGGTATACCGAGCAGTACTTC.

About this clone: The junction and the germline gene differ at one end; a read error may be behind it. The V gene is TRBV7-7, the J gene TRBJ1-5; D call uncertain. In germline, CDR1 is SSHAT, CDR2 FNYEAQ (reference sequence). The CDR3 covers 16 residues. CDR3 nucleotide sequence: TGTGCTAGCAGCTTAGAGGAGCGAACGGGAAATCAGCCCCAGCATTTT. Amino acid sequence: CASSLEERTGNQPQHF. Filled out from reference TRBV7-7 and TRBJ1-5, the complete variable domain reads GAGVSQSPRYKVTKRGQDVTLRCDPISSHATLYWYQQALGQGPEFLTYFNYEAQPDKSGLPSDRFSAERPEGSISTLTIQRTEQRDSAMYRCASSLEERTGNQPQHFGDGTRLSIL.

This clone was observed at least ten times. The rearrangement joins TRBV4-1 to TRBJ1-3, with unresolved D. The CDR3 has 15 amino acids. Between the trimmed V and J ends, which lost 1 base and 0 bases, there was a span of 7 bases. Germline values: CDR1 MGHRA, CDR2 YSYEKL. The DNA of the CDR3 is TGCGCCAGCAGCCAAGTTTCCTACTCTGGAAACACCATATATTTT. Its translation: CASSQVSYSGNTIYF.

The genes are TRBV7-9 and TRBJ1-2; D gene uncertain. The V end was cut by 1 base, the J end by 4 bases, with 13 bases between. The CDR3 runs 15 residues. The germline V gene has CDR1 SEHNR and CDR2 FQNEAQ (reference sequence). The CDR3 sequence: CASSLGVPRLYGYTF. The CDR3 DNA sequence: TGTGCCAGCAGCTTAGGAGTTCCGAGGCTCTATGGCTACACCTTC.

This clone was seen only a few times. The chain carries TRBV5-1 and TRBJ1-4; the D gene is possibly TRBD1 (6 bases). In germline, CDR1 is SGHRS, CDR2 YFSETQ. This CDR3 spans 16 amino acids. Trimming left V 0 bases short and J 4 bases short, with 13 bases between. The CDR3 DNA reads TGCGCCAGCAGCTTGGCCCCGACAGGCGTTAATGAAAAACTGTTTTTT. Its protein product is CASSLAPTGVNEKLFF. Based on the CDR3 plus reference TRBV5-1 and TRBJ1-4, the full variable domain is KAGVTQTPRYLIKTRGQQVTLSCSPISGHRSVSWYQQTPGQGLQFLFEYFSETQRNKGNFPGRFSGRQFSNSRSEMNVSTLELGDSALYLCASSLAPTGVNEKLFFGSGTQLSVL.

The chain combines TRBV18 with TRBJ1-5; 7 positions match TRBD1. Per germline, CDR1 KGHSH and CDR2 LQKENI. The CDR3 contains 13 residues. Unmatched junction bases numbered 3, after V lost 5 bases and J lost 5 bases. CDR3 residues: CASSTGADQPQHF. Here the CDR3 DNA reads TGTGCCAGCTCAACAGGGGCGGATCAGCCCCAGCATTTT.

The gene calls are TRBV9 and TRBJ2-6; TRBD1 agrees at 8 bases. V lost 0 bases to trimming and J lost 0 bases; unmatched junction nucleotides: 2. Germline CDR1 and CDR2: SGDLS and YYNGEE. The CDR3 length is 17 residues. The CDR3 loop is CASSVATGASGANVLTF. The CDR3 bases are TGTGCCAGCAGCGTAGCGACAGGGGCCTCTGGGGCCAACGTCCTGACTTTC.

The CDR3 region is CASSIAIRRGHEQYF. The CDR3 DNA reads as TGTGCCAGTAGTATAGCTATCCGGAGGGGGCATGAGCAGTACTTC. V gene TRBV19 combines with J gene TRBJ2-7, with TRBD1 as a possible D gene (7 bases). CDR1 is LNHDA and CDR2 is SQIVND in the germline V gene (reference sequence). With 1 base removed from V and 7 bases from J, the gap between germline ends came to 17 bases. The CDR3 has 15 amino acids.

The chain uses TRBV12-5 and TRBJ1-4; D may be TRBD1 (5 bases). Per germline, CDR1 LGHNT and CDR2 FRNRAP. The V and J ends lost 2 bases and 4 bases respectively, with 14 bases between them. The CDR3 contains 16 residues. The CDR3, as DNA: TGTGCTAGTGGTTTGCCCTCGGGACTCCTTAATGAAAAACTGTTTTTT. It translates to CASGLPSGLLNEKLFF.

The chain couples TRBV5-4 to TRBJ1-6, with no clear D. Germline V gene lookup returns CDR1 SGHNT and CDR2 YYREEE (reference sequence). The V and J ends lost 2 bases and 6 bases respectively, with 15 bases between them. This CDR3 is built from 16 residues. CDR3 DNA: TGTGCCAGCAGCTTCGGGCTTCGGACTGGTAATTCACCCCTCCACTTT. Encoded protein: CASSFGLRTGNSPLHF.

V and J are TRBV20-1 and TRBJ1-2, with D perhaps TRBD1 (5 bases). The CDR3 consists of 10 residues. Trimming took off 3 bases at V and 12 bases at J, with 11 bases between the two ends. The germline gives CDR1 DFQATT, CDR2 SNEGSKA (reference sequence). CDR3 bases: TGCAGTGCTAGCCTGGGCAGGGACACCTTC. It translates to CSASLGRDTF.

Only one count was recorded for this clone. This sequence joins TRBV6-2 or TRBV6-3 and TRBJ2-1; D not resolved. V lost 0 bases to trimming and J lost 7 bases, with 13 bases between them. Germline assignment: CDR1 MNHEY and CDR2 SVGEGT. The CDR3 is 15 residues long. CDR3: CASSYSTGLGNEQFF. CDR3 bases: TGTGCCAGCAGTTACTCGACTGGGTTAGGAAATGAGCAGTTCTTC.

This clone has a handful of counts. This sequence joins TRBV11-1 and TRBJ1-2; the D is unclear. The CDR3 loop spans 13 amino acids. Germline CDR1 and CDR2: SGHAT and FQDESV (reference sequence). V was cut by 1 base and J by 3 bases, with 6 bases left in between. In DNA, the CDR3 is TGTGCCAGCAGCTTAGTCCCAGACTATGGCTACACCTTC. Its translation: CASSLVPDYGYTF.

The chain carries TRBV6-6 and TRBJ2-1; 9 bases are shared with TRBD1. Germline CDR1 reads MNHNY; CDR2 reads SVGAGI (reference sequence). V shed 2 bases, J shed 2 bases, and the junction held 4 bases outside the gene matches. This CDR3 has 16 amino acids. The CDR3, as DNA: TGTGCCAGCAGTTACGGGACAGGGAGCACCTACAATGAGCAGTTCTTC. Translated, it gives CASSYGTGSTYNEQFF.

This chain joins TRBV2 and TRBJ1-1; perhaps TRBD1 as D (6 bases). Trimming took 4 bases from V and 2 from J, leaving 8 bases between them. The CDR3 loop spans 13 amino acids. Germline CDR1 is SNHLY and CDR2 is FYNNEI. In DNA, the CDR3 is TGTGCCAGCAGTGTACAGGGAAACACTGAAGCTTTCTTT. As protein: CASSVQGNTEAFF.

The CDR3 reads CASSAAAAGELFF. The CDR3 DNA sequence: TGTGCCAGCAGCGCTGCGGCAGCCGGGGAGCTGTTTTTT. The V gene is TRBV2, the J gene TRBJ2-2; the D is unclear. Per germline, CDR1 SNHLY and CDR2 FYNNEI. The V gene lost 6 bases and the J gene lost 6 bases, with 11 bases spanning the gap. This CDR3 has 13 residues.

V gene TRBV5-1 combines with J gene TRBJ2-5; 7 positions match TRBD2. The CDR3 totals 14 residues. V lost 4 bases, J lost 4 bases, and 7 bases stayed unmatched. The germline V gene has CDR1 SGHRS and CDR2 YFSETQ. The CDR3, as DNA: TGCGCCAGCAGCAAACTAGCGTCGACAGAGACCCAGTACTTC. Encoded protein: CASSKLASTETQYF.

CDR3 region: CASSPSRGGSYNEQFF. CDR3 coding DNA: TGTGCCAGCAGCCCCAGCAGGGGTGGGTCCTACAATGAGCAGTTCTTC. The rearrangement links TRBV7-2 to TRBJ2-1, with D perhaps matching TRBD1 (6 bases). V lost 5 bases and J lost 1, with 15 bases in between. The CDR3 spans 16 residues. Germline V gives CDR1 SGHTA, CDR2 FQGNSA.